The present T cell receptor beta chain was sequenced within a study of T-cell reconstitution after alpha-beta-depleted transplantation in children. Construction of the TCRbeta library involved unique molecular identifiers. TCRdb independently ran MiXCR on the PCR reads; one entry per CDR3 protein. The table records 240,000 or so distinct CDR3 sequences, around 11% of them present only once. This TCR derives from a human donor who donated a stem cell graft to a child with acute lymphoblastic leukemia. The sequencing here drew on PBMCs from the stem cell graft donor, taken from the stem cell graft.

Here the CDR3 reads CASSEVQGNTEAFF. CDR3 DNA: TGCGCCAGCAGCGAAGTCCAGGGGAACACTGAAGCTTTCTTT. V and J are TRBV5-1 and TRBJ1-1, with D perhaps TRBD1 (5 bases). The CDR3 covers 14 residues. Germline V gives CDR1 SGHRS, CDR2 YFSETQ. V was pared by 4 bases and J by 1 base, with 11 bases between.